One and the same sample provided the 8 T cell receptor beta chains below, sequenced in a study of T cells in Graves' hyperthyroidism and ophthalmopathy. Researchers took RNA transcripts and amplified the TCR beta CDR3 regions from them. First-round RT-PCR of the TCR CDR3 relied on the HTBI primer set. In TCRdb, the multiplex PCR reads were re-called with MiXCR into one record per CDR3 protein. The data show about 460,000 distinct CDR3 sequences, 20% to 25% seen once. The sequencing sample was made of blood. The receptors shown here come from a woman aged 70 to 79 with Graves' ophthalmopathy.

This clonotype was found many times. This chain links TRBV2 with TRBJ2-4; possible D gene TRBD2, 5 bases. V dropped 3 bases and J dropped 0 bases, with 9 bases sitting between them. The CDR3 is made up of 15 amino acids. Germline lookup yields CDR1 SNHLY and CDR2 FYNNEI. CDR3 amino acids: CASSEDGIAKNIQYF. DNA of the CDR3: TGTGCCAGCAGTGAGGACGGGATAGCCAAAAACATTCAGTACTTC.

This clonotype was seen many times. This sequence joins TRBV6-1 and TRBJ2-3; 8 bases line up with TRBD2. CDR3 length: 16 residues. CDR1 is MNHNS and CDR2 is SASEGT in the germline V gene. J gave up 6 bases and V 2 bases, and 10 bases lay outside the gene matches. The CDR3 protein is CASSERAGGGVDTQYF. As DNA, the CDR3 is TGTGCCAGCAGTGAAAGGGCGGGAGGAGGTGTTGATACGCAGTATTTT.

This clonotype was picked up a small number of times. This rearrangement joins TRBV20-1 to TRBJ2-2; D unresolved. The CDR3 length is 17 residues. From germline, CDR1 is DFQATT and CDR2 SNEGSKA (reference sequence). Trimming shortened V by 0 bases and J by 0 bases, and 14 bases separated the two germline ends. CDR3 coding DNA: TGCAGTGCTAGAGATAAAGGCACGAGTCCGAACACCGGGGAGCTGTTTTTT. Amino acid sequence: CSARDKGTSPNTGELFF.

CDR3 sequence reads: CASGWDRAGETQYF. The DNA of the CDR3 is TGTGCCAGCGGCTGGGACAGGGCGGGAGAGACCCAGTACTTC. The chain uses TRBV7-9 and TRBJ2-5, with TRBD1 identical over 9 bases. The germline CDR1 and CDR2 sequences are SEHNR and FQNEAQ (reference sequence). This CDR3 has 14 residues. With V trimmed by 8 bases and J by 4 bases, 8 bases remained unmatched.

This chain links TRBV4-3 with TRBJ2-1; a possible D gene is TRBD2 (6 bases). V was shortened by 4 bases and J by 4 bases, with 14 bases between the two germline ends. CDR3 length: 15 residues. Germline-derived CDR1 and CDR2 are LGHNA and YSLEER. The CDR3 DNA reads as TGCGCCAGCAGCCTGAGGAGGGCCCTTTACAATGAGCAGTTCTTC. Translated: CASSLRRALYNEQFF.

The chain couples TRBV7-8 to TRBJ2-2, with 7 bases aligning to TRBD1. Germline V gives CDR1 SGHVS, CDR2 FQNEAQ. This CDR3 comprises 15 residues. After removal of 3 bases from V and 1 base from J, the junction contained 2 bases not matched to a gene. The CDR3 sequence is CASSFRDRNTGELFF. DNA for the CDR3: TGTGCCAGCAGCTTCCGGGACAGGAACACCGGGGAGCTGTTTTTT.

V is TRBV7-9 and J is TRBJ2-5; TRBD1 is a possible D gene (6 bases). The CDR3 length is 16 residues. The germline CDR1 and CDR2 sequences are SEHNR and FQNEAQ (reference sequence). Trimming stripped 2 bases from V and 2 bases from J, with 15 bases between. The CDR3 spells CASSLKGPGTQETQYF. The DNA of the CDR3 is TGTGCCAGCAGCTTAAAGGGACCCGGGACACAAGAGACCCAGTACTTC. Filled out from reference TRBV7-9 and TRBJ2-5, the complete variable domain reads DTGVSQNPRHKITKRGQNVTFRCDPISEHNRLYWYRQTLGQGPEFLTYFQNEAQLEKSRLLSDRFSAERPKGSFSTLEIQRTEQGDSAMYLCASSLKGPGTQETQYFGPGTRLLVL.

This clonotype was observed many times. V and J are TRBV6-2 or TRBV6-3 and TRBJ2-3; D is unclear. CDR1 is MNHEY, CDR2 SVGEGT, per germline. CDR3 length equals 16 residues. V was trimmed by 5 bases and J by 1 base, leaving 16 bases between them. In DNA form, the CDR3 reads TGTGCCAGCAGTGACGCGACTCCAGGACGCACAGATACGCAGTATTTT. This gives the protein CASSDATPGRTDTQYF.